One and the same sample provided the 9 T cell receptor beta chains below, sequenced in a study of beta chain features in type 1 diabetes. The entirety of the isolated RNA underwent reverse transcription, so expressed TCRB transcripts were sequenced. The method was immunoSEQ multiplex PCR; TCRdb's version includes in-frame clones alone and lacks a portion of them. There are hundreds of thousands of clones in the sample; approximately 11% occur only once, and about 0.015% lies in the top ten. The sample taken for sequencing was naive CD4+ T cells from blood. The receptors were sampled from a woman aged 25 to 39 in good health.

This clone was counted between two and nine times. The V gene is TRBV7-2, the J gene TRBJ2-1; a possible D gene is TRBD2 (5 bases). Per germline, CDR1 SGHTA and CDR2 FQGNSA. V shed 4 bases and J shed 6 bases, with 13 bases lying between them. This CDR3 region has 14 residues. In DNA, the CDR3 is TGTGCCAGCAGCTCCGAGGGCCTCCCCAATGAGCAGTTCTTC. Residues: CASSSEGLPNEQFF.

The genes are TRBV7-2 and TRBJ2-5, with D maybe TRBD1 (7 bases). V gave up 5 bases and J gave up 1 base, with 11 bases separating them. The CDR3 totals 14 residues. Germline lookup yields CDR1 SGHTA and CDR2 FQGNSA. The DNA for the CDR3 is TGTGCCAGCAGCCAGGGGGGACTCCAAGAGACCCAGTACTTC. This gives the protein CASSQGGLQETQYF.

V is TRBV5-1 and J is TRBJ1-1; TRBD1 might be the D (5 bases). This CDR3 is 13 amino acids long. CDR1 is SGHRS and CDR2 is YFSETQ in the germline V gene. The V end was cut by 4 bases, the J end by 1 base, with 8 bases between. The CDR3 DNA reads as TGCGCCAGCAGCCCGACAGAGAACACTGAAGCTTTCTTT. Translating it yields CASSPTENTEAFF.

Notes on this clone: The identical CDR3 is also encoded by other nucleotide sequences in the sample. The V gene is TRBV7-2, the J gene TRBJ2-7, with D possibly TRBD2 on 5 matching bases. CDR1 and CDR2 (germline): SGHTA, FQGNSA. V was trimmed by 6 bases and J by 0 bases, leaving 15 bases between them. The CDR3 contains 15 residues. CDR3 DNA: TGTGCCAGCAGTTCCACATCCGGGAACTCCTACGAGCAGTACTTC. This codes for CASSSTSGNSYEQYF. The whole variable domain, filled in from reference TRBV7-2 and TRBJ2-7, reads GAGVSQSPSNKVTEKGKDVELRCDPISGHTALYWYRQSLGQGLEFLIYFQGNSAPDKSGLPSDRFSAERTGGSVSTLTIQRTQQEDSAVYLCASSSTSGNSYEQYFGPGTRLTVT.

This rearrangement joins TRBV7-9 to TRBJ1-4; D is uncertain. Trimming stripped 5 bases from V and 7 bases from J, with 17 bases between. Looked up from germline, CDR1 is SEHNR and CDR2 is FQNEAQ (reference sequence). The CDR3 is 15 residues long. DNA for the CDR3: TGTGCCAGCAGCATCGGGAGTCTGCTGGGTGAAAAACTGTTTTTT. Translation gives CASSIGSLLGEKLFF.

This clone was recorded a few times. The genes are TRBV9 and TRBJ2-7; TRBD1 is a possible D gene (6 bases). CDR3 size: 14 residues. V was shortened by 5 bases and J by 5 bases, with 17 bases between the two germline ends. Germline CDR1 reads SGDLS; CDR2 reads YYNGEE. CDR3 protein: CASSTLPGVHEQYF. CDR3 nucleotides: TGTGCCAGCAGTACCCTCCCAGGGGTGCACGAGCAGTACTTC. Supplemented by reference TRBV9 and TRBJ2-7, the full variable domain reads DSGVTQTPKHLITATGQRVTLRCSPRSGDLSVYWYQQSLDQGLQFLIQYYNGEERAKGNILERFSAQQFPDLHSELNLSSLELGDSALYFCASSTLPGVHEQYFGPGTRLTVT.

This clone was observed a handful of times. The rearrangement links TRBV5-4 to TRBJ2-7; 7 nucleotides align to TRBD1. After removal of 3 bases from V and 2 bases from J, the junction contained 5 bases not matched to a gene. Germline CDR1 is SGHNT and CDR2 is YYREEE (reference sequence). This CDR3 is 14 amino acids long. The CDR3 coding sequence is TGTGCCAGCAGCTCAGGGGGACAGCCCTACGAGCAGTACTTC. Protein: CASSSGGQPYEQYF. The variable domain in full, with the rest retrieved from reference TRBV5-4 and TRBJ2-7, is ETGVTQSPTHLIKTRGQQVTLRCSSQSGHNTVSWYQQALGQGPQFIFQYYREEENGRGNFPPRFSGLQFPNYSSELNVNALELDDSALYLCASSSGGQPYEQYFGPGTRLTVT.

This clone came up a few times. V gene TRBV28 combines with J gene TRBJ2-7, with 10 bases lining up with TRBD2. The germline gives CDR1 MDHEN, CDR2 SYDVKM. V trimming: 4 bases; J trimming: 6 bases; junction bases outside the gene matches: 21. The CDR3 covers 19 residues. The CDR3 spells CASSSPAAGGPKTLLEQYF. Written as DNA, the CDR3 is TGTGCCAGCAGTTCCCCCGCAGCGGGAGGGCCCAAAACGCTTCTCGAGCAGTACTTC.

This clone was recorded a few times. The rearrangement links TRBV20-1 to TRBJ2-7; D not resolved. V was shortened by 4 bases and J by 0 bases, with 4 bases between the two germline ends. The length of the CDR3 is 11 residues. CDR1 is DFQATT, CDR2 SNEGSKA, per germline (reference sequence). The CDR3 nucleotides are TGCAGTGCTAAGCTCTCCTACGAGCAGTACTTC. Translated, it gives CSAKLSYEQYF.